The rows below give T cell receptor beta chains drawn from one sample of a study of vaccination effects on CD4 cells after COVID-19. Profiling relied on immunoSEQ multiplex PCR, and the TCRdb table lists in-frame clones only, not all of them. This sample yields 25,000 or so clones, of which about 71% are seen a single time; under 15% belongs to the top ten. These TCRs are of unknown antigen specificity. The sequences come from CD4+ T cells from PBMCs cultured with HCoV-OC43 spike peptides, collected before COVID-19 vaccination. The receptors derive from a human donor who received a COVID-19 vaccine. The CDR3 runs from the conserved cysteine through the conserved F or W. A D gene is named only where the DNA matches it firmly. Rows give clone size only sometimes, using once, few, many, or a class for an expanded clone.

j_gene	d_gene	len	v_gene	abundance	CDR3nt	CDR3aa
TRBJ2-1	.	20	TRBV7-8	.	TGTGCCAGCAGCTTATCCACAGGAAACTCATATTTTTCCTCCTACAATGAGCAGTTCTTC	CASSLSTGNSYFSSYNEQFF
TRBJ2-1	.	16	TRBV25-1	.	TGTGCCACATTGGCAATAACCGGGACACCCTACAATGAGCAGTTCTTC	CATLAITGTPYNEQFF
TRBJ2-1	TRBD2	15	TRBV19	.	TGTGCCAGTAGTTCAGGCGGGGGGGCCTACAATGAGCAGTTCTTC	CASSSGGGAYNEQFF
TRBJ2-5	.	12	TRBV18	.	TGTGCCAGCTCACCAGGCCAAGAGACCCAGTACTTC	CASSPGQETQYF
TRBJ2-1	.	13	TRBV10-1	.	TGCGCCAGCAGTGGCGGTTCGGGGGGCGGGCAGTTCTTC	CASSGGSGGGQFF
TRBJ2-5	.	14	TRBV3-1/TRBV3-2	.	TGTGCCAGCAGCCCTCGTAGCGGCGGGGAGACCCAGTACTTC	CASSPRSGGETQYF
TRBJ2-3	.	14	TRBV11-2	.	TGTGCCAGCAGCTTGGCGGACCCGACCCATACGCAGTATTTT	CASSLADPTHTQYF
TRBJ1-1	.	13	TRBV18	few	TGTGCCAGCTCACCAGAGTTTGTAACAGAAGCTTTCTTT	CASSPEFVTEAFF
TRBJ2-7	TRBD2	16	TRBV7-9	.	TGTGCCAGCAGCCCGGGGGCTAGCGGGGGTTCATACGAGCAGTACTTC	CASSPGASGGSYEQYF
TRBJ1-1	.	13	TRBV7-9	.	TGTGCCAGCGCGTTGACAGCAAACACTGAAGCTTTCTTT	CASALTANTEAFF
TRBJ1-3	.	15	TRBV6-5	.	TGTGCCAGCAGTTCCGTGCAGGGGCGGGGAAACACCATATATTTT	CASSSVQGRGNTIYF
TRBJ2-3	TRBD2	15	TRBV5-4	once	TGTGCCAGCAGCTTGGCCGGGACTAGAGCAGATACGCAGTATTTT	CASSLAGTRADTQYF
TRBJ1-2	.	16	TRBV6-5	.	TGTGCCAGCAGTTACTCGTTCATGGGGGGCGGCTATGGCTACACCTTC	CASSYSFMGGGYGYTF
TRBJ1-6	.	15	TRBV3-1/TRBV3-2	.	TGTGCCAGCAGACACCGGGACGTTGACAATTCACCCCTCCACTTT	CASRHRDVDNSPLHF
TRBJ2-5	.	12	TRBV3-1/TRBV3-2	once	TGTGCCAGCACTGGGGCGGGGGAGACCCAGTACTTC	CASTGAGETQYF
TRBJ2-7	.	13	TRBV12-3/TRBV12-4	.	TGTGCCAGCAGTTTACCTAGCGCCTACGAGCAGTACTTC	CASSLPSAYEQYF
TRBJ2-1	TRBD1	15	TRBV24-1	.	TGTGCCACCAGTGAAAGACAGGGCGGGTACAATGAGCAGTTCTTC	CATSERQGGYNEQFF
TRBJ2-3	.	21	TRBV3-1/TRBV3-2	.	TGTGCCAGCAGCCAACGTAGTCCATGGGTTGAGGGTACCCATCGCACAGATACGCAGTATTTT	CASSQRSPWVEGTHRTDTQYF
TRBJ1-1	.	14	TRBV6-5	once	TGTGCCAGCAGTTACTCGGGTTTTTCCACTGAAGCTTTCTTT	CASSYSGFSTEAFF
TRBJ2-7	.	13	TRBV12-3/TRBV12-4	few	TGTGCCAGCAGTTCCAGTGACTCCTACGAGCAGTACTTC	CASSSSDSYEQYF
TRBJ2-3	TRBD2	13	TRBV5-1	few	TGCGCCAGCAGCCTCGGGGGGACAGATACGCAGTATTTT	CASSLGGTDTQYF
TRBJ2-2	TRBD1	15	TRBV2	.	TGTGCCAGCAGTAGCCGGGACAGCGTCACCGGGGAGCTGTTTTTT	CASSSRDSVTGELFF
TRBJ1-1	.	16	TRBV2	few	TGTGCCAGCAGGGGCCCGGGTTTGCAGGGCTCCACTGAAGCTTTCTTT	CASRGPGLQGSTEAFF
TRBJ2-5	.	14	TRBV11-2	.	TGTGCCAGCAGCTTAGTTGGGCCAAAAGAGACCCAGTACTTC	CASSLVGPKETQYF
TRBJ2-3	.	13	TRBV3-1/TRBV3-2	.	TGTGCCAGCAGCCATCGTAGCACAGATACGCAGTATTTT	CASSHRSTDTQYF
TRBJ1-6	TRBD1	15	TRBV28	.	TGTGCCAGCAGCCCTCCGACAGGGTCGCGTTCACCCCTCCACTTT	CASSPPTGSRSPLHF
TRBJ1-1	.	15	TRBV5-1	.	TGCGCCAGCAGCTCGCGTCGGCGGTTGAACACTGAAGCTTTCTTT	CASSSRRRLNTEAFF
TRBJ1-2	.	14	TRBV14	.	TGTGCCAGCAGCCAAGACGCCGGGGACTATGGCTACACCTTC	CASSQDAGDYGYTF
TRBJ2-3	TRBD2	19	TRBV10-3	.	TGTGCCATCAGCCTTCGATCGGGGGGACGGACGGTGAGCACAGATACGCAGTATTTT	CAISLRSGGRTVSTDTQYF
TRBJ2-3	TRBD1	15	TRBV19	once	TGTGCCAGTAAAGAGACAGGGTTTCCTCAATATACGCAGTATTTT	CASKETGFPQYTQYF
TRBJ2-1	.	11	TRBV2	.	TGTGCCAGCACCCCAGGCAGTGAGCAGTTCTTC	CASTPGSEQFF
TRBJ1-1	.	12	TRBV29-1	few	TGCAGCGTTGAGGGGGGGGACACTGAAGCTTTCTTT	CSVEGGDTEAFF
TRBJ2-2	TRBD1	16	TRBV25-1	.	TGTGCCAGCAGTGAAAGGGGACAGGGGGGCGCCGGGGAGCTGTTTTTT	CASSERGQGGAGELFF
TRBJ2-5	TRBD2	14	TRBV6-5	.	TGTGCCAGCGGACTAGCGGGAATCCAAGAGACCCAGTACTTC	CASGLAGIQETQYF
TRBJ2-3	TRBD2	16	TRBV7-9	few	TGTGCCAGCAGCTCGACTAGCGGGGGGGCTCGGGATACGCAGTATTTT	CASSSTSGGARDTQYF
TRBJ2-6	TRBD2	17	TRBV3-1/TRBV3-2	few	TGTGCCAGCAGCCCGGGACTAGCGGGGTCTGGGGCCAACGTCCTGACTTTC	CASSPGLAGSGANVLTF
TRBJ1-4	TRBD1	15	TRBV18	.	TGTGCCAGCTCACCAGACAGGGGGACTAATGAAAAACTGTTTTTT	CASSPDRGTNEKLFF
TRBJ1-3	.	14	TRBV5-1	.	TGCGCCAGCAGCCCAGACAGCTCTGGAAACACCATATATTTT	CASSPDSSGNTIYF
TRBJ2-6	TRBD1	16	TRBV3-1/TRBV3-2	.	TGTGCCAGCAGCCACCGAACAGGGGTTGGGGCCAACGTCCTGACTTTC	CASSHRTGVGANVLTF
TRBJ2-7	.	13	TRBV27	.	TGTGCCAGCAGCCCGAGGTTCTCCTACGAGCAGTACTTC	CASSPRFSYEQYF
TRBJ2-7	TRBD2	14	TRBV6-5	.	TGTGCCAGCACCCTCAGACTAGCGGACTACGAGCAGTACTTC	CASTLRLADYEQYF
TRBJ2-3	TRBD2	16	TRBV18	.	TGTGCCAGCTCACCTATAGGACTAGCTGAAGGGAATACGCAGTATTTT	CASSPIGLAEGNTQYF
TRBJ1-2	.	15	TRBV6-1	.	TGTGCCAGCAGTGAAATTTATCCCAAAAAGTATGGCTACACCTTC	CASSEIYPKKYGYTF
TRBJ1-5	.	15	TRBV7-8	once	TGTGCCAGCAGCTTTCCAGGGAGCTTCAATCAGCCCCAGCATTTT	CASSFPGSFNQPQHF
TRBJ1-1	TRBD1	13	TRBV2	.	TGTGCCAGCAAAGGAAGGGGGCGAACTGAAGCTTTCTTT	CASKGRGRTEAFF
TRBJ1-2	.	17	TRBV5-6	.	TGTGCCAGCAGCTTGGTATCCCGACAGGAAATTAACTATGGCTACACCTTC	CASSLVSRQEINYGYTF
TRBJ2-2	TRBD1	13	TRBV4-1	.	TGCGCCAGCAGCCGACAGGGAGACGGGGAGCTGTTTTTT	CASSRQGDGELFF
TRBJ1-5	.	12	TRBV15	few	TGTGCCACCAGCAGAGATAATCAGCCCCAGCATTTT	CATSRDNQPQHF
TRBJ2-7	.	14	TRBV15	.	TGTGCCACCAGCAGAGATCAAGGCCCCTACGAGCAGTACTTC	CATSRDQGPYEQYF